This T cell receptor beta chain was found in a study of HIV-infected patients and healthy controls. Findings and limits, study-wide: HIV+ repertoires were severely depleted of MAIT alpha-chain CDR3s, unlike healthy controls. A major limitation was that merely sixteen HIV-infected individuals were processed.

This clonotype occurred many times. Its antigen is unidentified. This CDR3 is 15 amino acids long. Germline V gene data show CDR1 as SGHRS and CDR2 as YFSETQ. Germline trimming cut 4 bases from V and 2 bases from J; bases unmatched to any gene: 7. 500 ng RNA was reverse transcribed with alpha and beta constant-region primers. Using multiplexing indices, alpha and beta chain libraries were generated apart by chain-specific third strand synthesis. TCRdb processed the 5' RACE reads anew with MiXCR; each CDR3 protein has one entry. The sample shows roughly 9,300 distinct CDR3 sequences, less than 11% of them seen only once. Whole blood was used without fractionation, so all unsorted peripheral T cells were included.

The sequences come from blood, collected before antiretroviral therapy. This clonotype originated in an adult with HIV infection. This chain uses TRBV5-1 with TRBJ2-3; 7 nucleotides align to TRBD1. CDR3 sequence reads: CASSPQGQNTDTQYF. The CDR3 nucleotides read TGCGCCAGCAGCCCCCAGGGACAGAACACAGATACGCAGTATTTT.